Listed below are T cell receptor beta chains from one sample, sequenced in a study of a mutant IDH1 vaccine in newly diagnosed glioma. Clones were read by immunoSEQ multiplex PCR, and TCRdb kept only the in-frame ones, dropping some. The sample records 50,000 to 65,000 clones, roughly 80% being singletons. No antigen is known for these receptors. The sequenced sample was PBMCs, obtained from a glioma patient whose treatment included an IDH1 peptide vaccine. The origin of the receptors is a woman in her forties or fifties with glioma. Each CDR3 is given with its conserved first and last residue. Fields, in order: J gene, D gene, V gene, clone size, CDR3 protein, CDR3 DNA. The D gene is left open where the match is weak. For some rows the clone size is stated as once, few or many, or as a class when expanded; others skip it.

TRBJ1-6,-,TRBV6-1,-,CASRATADGSPLHF,TGTGCCAGCAGGGCTACAGCGGACGGATCACCCCTCCACTTT
TRBJ2-3,TRBD2,TRBV19,-,CASSVTSGGATSTDTQYF,TGTGCCAGTAGTGTGACTAGCGGGGGGGCTACGTCGACAGATACGCAGTATTTT
TRBJ2-7,-,TRBV4-3,-,CASSLAGSTEQYF,TGCGCCAGCAGCCTCGCAGGGTCTACCGAGCAGTACTTC
TRBJ1-3,-,TRBV6-1,-,CATLDRSIGNTIYF,TGTGCCACCCTAGACAGATCTATTGGAAACACCATATATTTT
TRBJ2-2,TRBD2,TRBV2,-,CASRSLAGGTGELFF,TGTGCCAGCAGGAGTCTAGCGGGGGGCACCGGGGAGCTGTTTTTT
TRBJ2-1,-,TRBV7-9,-,CASSKIYNEQFF,TGTGCCAGCAGTAAGATTTACAATGAGCAGTTCTTC
TRBJ1-2,TRBD1,TRBV27,-,CASRGRGRGPGYTF,TGTGCCAGCAGAGGGAGGGGCAGGGGGCCTGGCTACACCTTC
TRBJ1-6,-,TRBV5-5,-,CASSLGLRSSYNSPLHF,TGTGCCAGCAGCTTGGGACTCCGGAGCTCCTATAATTCACCCCTCCACTTT
TRBJ2-7,-,TRBV4-1,-,CASSPQTGYYEQYF,TGCGCCAGCAGCCCCCAGACGGGGTACTACGAGCAGTACTTC
TRBJ2-1,-,TRBV6-5,few,CASSYGQGYEQFF,TGTGCCAGCAGTTACGGTCAGGGATATGAGCAGTTCTTC
TRBJ1-2,TRBD1,TRBV6-5,-,CASRDPGAGGNGYTF,TGTGCCAGCAGGGACCCCGGCGCAGGGGGAAATGGCTACACCTTC
TRBJ1-5,TRBD1,TRBV7-7,-,CASSLDRGQPQHF,TGTGCTAGCAGCTTGGACAGGGGTCAGCCCCAGCATTTT
TRBJ1-5,-,TRBV5-6,-,CASSLGAGGNQPQHF,TGTGCCAGCAGCTTGGGGGCAGGGGGCAATCAGCCCCAGCATTTT
TRBJ2-7,-,TRBV9,-,CASSAGAGTSEQYF,TGTGCCAGCAGCGCAGGGGCCGGCACAAGCGAGCAGTACTTC
TRBJ1-2,-,TRBV6-6,-,CASSYSLPGVNGYTF,TGTGCCAGCAGTTACTCTTTGCCGGGGGTGAATGGCTACACCTTC
TRBJ2-7,-,TRBV2,few,CASSKKGYEQYF,TGTGCCAGCTCAAAAAAGGGATACGAGCAGTACTTC
TRBJ1-2,-,TRBV6-5,-,CASSAHRGYGYTF,TGTGCCAGCAGCGCCCACCGCGGCTATGGCTACACCTTC
TRBJ2-7,-,TRBV7-2,once,CASSSQGLSYEQYF,TGTGCCAGCAGCTCCCAGGGGCTCTCCTACGAGCAGTACTTC
TRBJ1-5,TRBD1,TRBV7-2,-,CASSSFQGAGQPQHF,TGTGCCAGCAGCTCCTTTCAGGGGGCGGGACAGCCCCAGCATTTT
TRBJ1-4,TRBD1,TRBV30,-,CACMAGTGAFYANEKLFF,TGTGCCTGCATGGCCGGGACAGGGGCTTTTTATGCTAATGAAAAACTGTTTTTT